This TCR beta chain derives from a study of blood T cell repertoires in COVID-19. About the research overall: Samples taken during acute and convalescent COVID-19 were collected in the United States, Italy and Spain. The analysed material was cDNA or gDNA that came from T cells, B-cell-depleted T cells, or PBMCs.

In the study's own analysis: The assay estimated nucleated cells by amplifying reference gene primers. Generated by immunoSEQ multiplex PCR, the TCRdb table keeps only in-frame clones and is missing some. That table furnishes V, J and clone size, whereas the DNA furnished D and trimming. This table holds roughly 570,000 clones, roughly 89% found once. Trimming shortened V by 0 bases and J by 7 bases, and 13 bases separated the two germline ends. Germline V lookup: CDR1 SGHRS, CDR2 YFSETQ. The CDR3 runs to 14 residues. Recruited during active infection, patients (from Seattle) were subsequently followed longitudinally.

Sequenced input: peripheral blood. The source is a woman between 45 and 60 years old with COVID-19, enrolled during active disease. V usage is TRBV5-1 and J usage is TRBJ1-2; D uncertain. CDR3 bases: TGCGCCAGCAGCTTGGTAGGTCCGGAGGCTGGCTACACCTTC. It is translated as CASSLVGPEAGYTF.